Ten or more counts support the clone carrying this T cell receptor beta chain. Antigen: not known. The data derive from a study of CD8 T cells in ankylosing spondylitis. General study results and limits: Clones linked to disease, bearing a CD8+ phenotype, were relatively rare in peripheral blood. Both synovial fluid and blood in reactive arthritis had previously been reported to carry some motif variants. It was reported that disease-linked clones were significantly enriched in matched ankylosing spondylitis synovial fluid. Ankylosing spondylitis blood seemed to carry a telltale TCR beta motif made of several highly homologous variants.

Molecular-barcoded quantitative 5'-RACE produced these TCR beta libraries. A single record per CDR3 protein comes from TCRdb applying MiXCR to the 5' RACE reads. The sample has 450,000 to 550,000 distinct CDR3 sequences; about 5.7% are singletons. Germline V gene lookup returns CDR1 ENHRY and CDR2 SYGVKD. Trimming removed 6 bases from V and 6 bases from J; junction bases left unmatched: 11. The CDR3 runs to 15 residues. What was sequenced was blood, either unsorted or a sorted T cell fraction (not recorded which). The TCR originated in a male donor with ankylosing spondylitis. The rearrangement links TRBV10-3 to TRBJ2-7, with 10 bases identical to TRBD1. The CDR3 spells CAIRGPGQGFSEQYF. CDR3 DNA sequence: TGTGCCATCAGGGGGCCGGGACAGGGGTTCTCCGAGCAGTACTTC.